The rows below give T cell receptor beta chains drawn from one sample of a study of identical twins. Via MiXCR, TCRdb re-called the 5' RACE reads, giving one row per CDR3 protein. This sample yields 500,000 to 600,000 distinct CDR3 sequences, of which roughly a fifth are seen a single time; around 0.9% belongs to the top ten. In addition, the sample was reused for a study of T cells expressing NK-cell markers.

The sequenced sample was CD4+ T cells sorted from blood. The source is a woman between 18 and 30 years old in good health. Both conserved end residues are part of each CDR3.

J: TRBJ2-3; V: TRBV7-3; CDR3: CASSLGTSGGRTDTQYF
J: TRBJ2-1; V: TRBV5-1; CDR3: CASSDGLADYNEQFF
J: TRBJ2-7; V: TRBV11-2; CDR3: CASIRTGFFYEQYF
J: TRBJ2-5; V: TRBV6-2/TRBV6-3; CDR3: CASMGSGRATQYF
J: TRBJ1-4; V: TRBV4-1; CDR3: CASSQGWGSTEKLFF
J: TRBJ2-1; V: TRBV21-1; CDR3: CASRGGGFNEQFF
J: TRBJ2-1; V: TRBV2; CDR3: CASSEFGDSNPF
J: TRBJ2-1; V: TRBV6-1; CDR3: CASTRAGVFSYNEQFF
J: TRBJ2-3; V: TRBV7-2; CDR3: CASSSADSNTDTQYF
J: TRBJ2-1; V: TRBV4-3; CDR3: CASSQDFERDFYNEQFF
J: TRBJ2-3; V: TRBV9; CDR3: CASSVELARGDTQYF
J: TRBJ2-5; V: TRBV29-1; CDR3: CSVEDGRETQYF
J: TRBJ2-1; V: TRBV29-1; CDR3: CSDGVYDNEQFF
J: TRBJ2-3; V: TRBV5-1; CDR3: CASNRQSSTDTQYF
J: TRBJ1-5; V: TRBV28; CDR3: CASSQSTGLGSSDQPQHF
J: TRBJ2-2; V: TRBV4-3; CDR3: CASSQGWANTGELFF
J: TRBJ1-2; V: TRBV3-1; CDR3: CASSQAGRLAYGYTF
J: TRBJ2-7; V: TRBV6-5; CDR3: CASSYSLASGRNYEQYF
J: TRBJ1-2; V: TRBV6-5; CDR3: CASSYARRHGYTF
J: TRBJ2-3; V: TRBV3-1; CDR3: CASSLEGTAPGYTQYF
J: TRBJ2-5; V: TRBV10-3; CDR3: CAISESGGEETQYF
J: TRBJ1-5; V: TRBV20-1; CDR3: CSASLQPNSNQPQHF
J: TRBJ2-7; V: TRBV3-1; CDR3: CASSQLAGFYEQYF
J: TRBJ1-1; V: TRBV11-2; CDR3: CASSATGGVRTEAFF